The rows below give T cell receptor beta chains drawn from one sample of a study of control samples from healthy donors and cancer patients. Method: immunoSEQ multiplex PCR; TCRdb's copy keeps in-frame clones and lacks some. In the table there are hundreds of thousands of clones, more than 65% of which are singletons. Sequenced: PBMCs. These receptors originate from an older woman with lung cancer. Both conserved end residues are part of each CDR3. A D gene is named only where the DNA matches it firmly. Only some rows state a clone size, as once, few, many or a class for expanded clones.

NA	TRBV7-2	TRBJ1-6	NA	CASSLLVRNRGWHSPLHF	TGTGCCAGCAGCTTGTTGGTCCGAAATAGGGGGTGGCATTCACCCCTCCACTTT
TRBD1	TRBV11-2	TRBJ2-7	once	CASSFSGTGDYYEQYF	TGTGCCAGCAGCTTCTCCGGGACAGGGGATTACTACGAGCAGTACTTC
NA	TRBV7-2	TRBJ1-5	NA	CASSLVAGGNQPQHF	TGTGCCAGCAGCTTAGTCGCAGGGGGCAATCAGCCCCAGCATTTT
NA	TRBV4-1	TRBJ2-7	NA	CASSPRYTAASYEQYF	TGCGCCAGCAGTCCAAGATACACGGCGGCTAGCTACGAGCAGTACTTC
NA	TRBV19	TRBJ2-7	NA	CASSTPWGGLPYEQYF	TGTGCCAGTAGTACCCCATGGGGCGGTTTACCCTACGAGCAGTACTTC
TRBD2	TRBV5-1	TRBJ2-1	NA	CASNLPGLAGVNEQFF	TGCGCCAGCAACCTCCCGGGACTAGCGGGAGTGAATGAGCAGTTCTTC
NA	TRBV15	TRBJ2-3	NA	CATSRASRGTDTQYF	TGTGCCACCAGCAGAGCTTCGCGGGGCACAGATACGCAGTATTTT
TRBD1	TRBV11-3	TRBJ2-2	NA	CASSLVDRQGNTGELFF	TGTGCCAGCAGCTTAGTCGATCGACAGGGCAACACCGGGGAGCTGTTTTTT
NA	TRBV7-9	TRBJ1-5	NA	CASSLGQNQPQHF	TGTGCCAGCAGCTTAGGGCAGAATCAGCCCCAGCATTTT
TRBD1	TRBV18	TRBJ1-5	NA	CASSHGTANSNQPQHF	TGTGCCAGCTCCCATGGGACAGCAAATAGCAATCAGCCCCAGCATTTT
NA	TRBV7-7	TRBJ2-1	NA	CASSSTPDYNEQFF	TGTGCCAGCAGCTCGACCCCAGATTACAATGAGCAGTTCTTC
NA	TRBV7-3	TRBJ2-5	once	CASSLMSRGRETQYF	TGTGCCAGCAGCTTAATGTCACGGGGGCGAGAGACCCAGTACTTC
NA	TRBV5-1	TRBJ2-1	NA	CASSLRWDNEQFF	TGCGCCAGCAGCCTCCGTTGGGACAATGAGCAGTTCTTC
NA	TRBV24-1	TRBJ2-5	NA	CATSDPGSPGETQYF	TGTGCCACCAGTGACCCGGGGAGTCCTGGTGAGACCCAGTACTTC
NA	TRBV6-6	TRBJ1-3	NA	CASSFGGYSGNTIYF	TGTGCCAGCAGTTTTGGAGGTTACTCTGGAAACACCATATATTTT
NA	TRBV10-3	TRBJ1-2	once	CAISEIPAGGYTF	TGTGCCATCAGTGAGATCCCGGCAGGTGGCTACACCTTC
NA	TRBV2	TRBJ2-1	once	CASSETGPDFEQFF	TGTGCCAGCAGTGAAACGGGACCGGACTTCGAGCAGTTCTTC
NA	TRBV30	TRBJ1-3	NA	CAWSVFRVSGNTIYF	TGTGCCTGGAGTGTTTTCAGAGTCTCTGGAAACACCATATATTTT
TRBD1	TRBV29-1	TRBJ1-1	NA	CSVVDTGGYTEAFF	TGCAGCGTTGTTGACACAGGGGGCTACACTGAAGCTTTCTTT
TRBD1	TRBV7-8	TRBJ2-1	NA	CASSHLLQGAGFF	TGTGCCAGCAGTCACCTTCTACAGGGGGCCGGGTTCTTC
TRBD1	TRBV5-5	TRBJ1-2	NA	CASSWTGGDYGYTF	TGTGCCAGCAGCTGGACAGGGGGAGACTATGGCTACACCTTC
TRBD2	TRBV19	TRBJ2-7	NA	CASSMREYHEQYF	TGTGCCAGTAGTATGCGGGAGTATCACGAGCAGTACTTC
TRBD1	TRBV7-2	TRBJ1-2	NA	CASSPTDRNYGYTF	TGTGCCAGCAGCCCAACGGACAGGAACTATGGCTACACCTTC
TRBD1	TRBV19	TRBJ2-7	NA	CASSPGQVTPYEQYF	TGTGCCAGTAGTCCCGGACAGGTCACTCCCTACGAGCAGTACTTC
NA	TRBV7-6	TRBJ1-5	NA	CASSPNMGQPQHF	TGTGCCAGCAGCCCAAACATGGGCCAGCCCCAGCATTTT
NA	TRBV6-5	TRBJ2-5	NA	CASSYSWTFQETQYF	TGTGCCAGCAGTTACTCGTGGACTTTCCAAGAGACCCAGTACTTC
TRBD2	TRBV10-3	TRBJ2-3	once	CAISESTSLAGTDTQYF	TGTGCCATCAGTGAGTCCACCTCTCTAGCGGGCACAGATACGCAGTATTTT
TRBD1	TRBV19	TRBJ1-5	NA	CASTVQGSNQPQHF	TGTGCCAGTACTGTACAGGGGAGCAATCAGCCCCAGCATTTT
NA	TRBV6-2/TRBV6-3	TRBJ1-5	NA	CASSLGSQPQHF	TGTGCCAGCAGTCTCGGGAGTCAGCCCCAGCATTTT
NA	TRBV6-5	TRBJ1-3	NA	CASSSQGRSGNTIYF	TGTGCCAGCAGCTCACAAGGACGCTCTGGAAACACCATATATTTT
NA	TRBV28	TRBJ1-5	NA	CASSPRGGPQHF	TGTGCCAGCAGTCCACGGGGCGGGCCCCAGCATTTT
NA	TRBV7-3	TRBJ2-2	NA	CASSLNGADTGELFF	TGTGCCAGCAGCTTAAACGGGGCGGACACCGGGGAGCTGTTTTTT
TRBD2	TRBV7-3	TRBJ2-1	NA	CASSLRRTSGRSSYNEQFF	TGTGCCAGCAGCTTACGCCGGACTAGCGGGAGAAGTTCCTACAATGAGCAGTTCTTC
NA	TRBV27	TRBJ1-1	NA	CASSRAGDITEAFF	TGTGCCAGCAGTCGAGCCGGGGACATCACTGAAGCTTTCTTT
TRBD1	TRBV10-2	TRBJ2-1	NA	CASSDGSKQGTSYNEQFF	TGCGCCAGCAGTGACGGGTCTAAACAGGGGACCTCCTACAATGAGCAGTTCTTC
TRBD1	TRBV6-5	TRBJ1-2	NA	CASKAGTGNRGYTF	TGTGCCAGCAAGGCCGGGACAGGGAATCGCGGCTACACCTTC
TRBD1	TRBV5-1	TRBJ1-3	NA	CASSPEQGISGNTIYF	TGCGCCAGCAGCCCCGAACAGGGGATCTCTGGAAACACCATATATTTT
NA	TRBV2	TRBJ1-5	few	CASSDRENQPQHF	TGTGCCAGCAGTGACAGGGAGAATCAGCCCCAGCATTTT
TRBD2	TRBV11-1	TRBJ2-7	many	CASSFRLADDEQYF	TGTGCCAGCAGCTTCAGACTAGCGGATGACGAGCAGTACTTC
TRBD2	TRBV7-8	TRBJ2-6	NA	CASSPAGAGANVLTF	TGTGCCAGCAGCCCCGCGGGGGCTGGGGCCAACGTCCTGACTTTC
NA	TRBV19	TRBJ2-3	NA	CASSDLASTDTQYF	TGTGCCAGTAGTGATCTAGCGAGCACAGATACGCAGTATTTT
TRBD1	TRBV4-1	TRBJ1-1	NA	CASSRAGTAKEAFF	TGCGCCAGCAGCCGAGCCGGGACAGCAAAAGAAGCTTTCTTT
TRBD1	TRBV5-1	TRBJ1-4	once	CASSPGTGPNEKLFF	TGCGCCAGCAGCCCCGGGACAGGCCCTAATGAAAAACTGTTTTTT
NA	TRBV7-3	TRBJ2-3	NA	CASSPFGRVETDTQYF	TGTGCCAGCAGCCCCTTCGGAAGGGTTGAGACAGATACGCAGTATTTT
NA	TRBV5-1	TRBJ2-3	NA	CASSLDGDTTDTQYF	TGCGCCAGCAGCTTGGATGGGGATACGACAGATACGCAGTATTTT